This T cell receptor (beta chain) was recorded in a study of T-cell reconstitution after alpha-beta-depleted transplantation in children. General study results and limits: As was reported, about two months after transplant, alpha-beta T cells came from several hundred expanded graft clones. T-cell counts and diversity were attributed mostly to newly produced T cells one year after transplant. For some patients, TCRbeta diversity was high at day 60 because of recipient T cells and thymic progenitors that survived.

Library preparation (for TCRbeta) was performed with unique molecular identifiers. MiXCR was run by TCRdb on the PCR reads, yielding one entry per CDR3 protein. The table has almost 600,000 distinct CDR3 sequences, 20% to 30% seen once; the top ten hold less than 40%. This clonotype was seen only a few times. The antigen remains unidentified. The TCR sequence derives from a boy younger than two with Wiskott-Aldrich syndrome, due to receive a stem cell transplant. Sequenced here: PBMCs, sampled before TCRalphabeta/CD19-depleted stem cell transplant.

In DNA form, the CDR3 reads TGCGCCAGCAGCCCGAGGACTAGCGGGGGGTACAATGAGCAGTTCTTC. Residues: CASSPRTSGGYNEQFF. The chain recombines TRBV5-1 with TRBJ2-1; 14 bases are a match to TRBD2. CDR3 length: 16 amino acids. V trimming: 4 bases; J trimming: 4 bases; junction bases outside the gene matches: 4. Germline V gene lookup returns CDR1 SGHRS and CDR2 YFSETQ. Based on the CDR3 plus reference TRBV5-1 and TRBJ2-1, the full variable domain is KAGVTQTPRYLIKTRGQQVTLSCSPISGHRSVSWYQQTPGQGLQFLFEYFSETQRNKGNFPGRFSGRQFSNSRSEMNVSTLELGDSALYLCASSPRTSGGYNEQFFGPGTRLTVL.